This entry lists 24 T cell receptor beta chains sequenced from one sample in a study of response to subunit inactivated influenza vaccine. TCRdb passed the RT-PCR reads through MiXCR, listing each CDR3 protein once. The sample records more than 400,000 distinct CDR3 sequences, 7.2% being singletons. Sequencing used PBMCs from blood, obtained around 2 years after vaccination. The receptor source for this set is a man aged 45-69 years who received an inactivated influenza vaccine.

This clonotype occurred a few times. The V call is TRBV20-1, the J call TRBJ2-5; TRBD1 agrees at 8 bases. Losses at the gene ends were 5 bases for V and 2 bases for J; bases not matched to a gene: 1. CDR1 and CDR2 (germline): DFQATT, SNEGSKA (reference sequence). The CDR3 is made up of 12 amino acids. The CDR3 spells CSAGDRQETQYF. In nucleotides, the CDR3 is TGCAGTGCTGGGGACAGGCAAGAGACCCAGTACTTC.

The sample holds many counts of this clonotype. V gene TRBV28 combines with J gene TRBJ2-1, with a tentative D call TRBD2 (6 bases). Trimming took off 1 base at V and 9 bases at J, with 7 bases between the two ends. The V gene's germline CDR1 is MDHEN and CDR2 SYDVKM. The CDR3 consists of 12 residues. This CDR3 reads CASSLLGGEQFF. The CDR3 DNA reads as TGTGCCAGCAGTTTATTGGGGGGTGAGCAGTTCTTC. Looking up the rest from reference TRBV28 and TRBJ2-1 gives the full variable domain: DVKVTQSSRYLVKRTGEKVFLECVQDMDHENMFWYRQDPGLGLRLIYFSYDVKMKEKGDIPEGYSVSREKKERFSLILESASTNQTSMYLCASSLLGGEQFFGPGTRLTVL.

This clonotype was observed at least ten times. The rearrangement joins TRBV25-1 to TRBJ2-3; D call uncertain. This CDR3 has 13 amino acids. The V end was cut by 6 bases, the J end by 0 bases, with 7 bases between. The germline V gene encodes CDR1 MGHDK and CDR2 SYGVNS. Written as DNA, the CDR3 is TGTGCCAGCAGACAGTTCAGCACAGATACGCAGTATTTT. Its protein is CASRQFSTDTQYF.

The chain recombines TRBV4-3 with TRBJ2-1, with 10 bases that match TRBD2. CDR1 is LGHNA and CDR2 is YSLEER in the germline V gene. The CDR3 spans 19 residues. With 0 bases clipped from V and 0 bases from J, the junction kept 8 bases outside the gene matches. This CDR3 is CASSQDRGSGRPSYNEQFF. CDR3 nucleotide sequence: TGCGCCAGCAGCCAAGATCGAGGTAGCGGGAGGCCCTCCTACAATGAGCAGTTCTTC.

There are a few counts of this clonotype. The chain carries TRBV4-3 and TRBJ2-3, with a possible D match to TRBD2 (6 bases). This CDR3 is 13 amino acids long. V was cut by 3 bases and J by 7 bases, with 11 bases left in between. Germline assignment: CDR1 LGHNA and CDR2 YSLEER. The CDR3 reads CASSHPGGNTQYF. In DNA form, the CDR3 reads TGCGCCAGCAGCCACCCTGGGGGGAATACGCAGTATTTT.

This clonotype showed up many times. The chain uses TRBV11-2 and TRBJ1-1; D gene unclear. The V gene lost 4 bases and the J gene lost 1 base, with 13 bases spanning the gap. The CDR3 totals 15 residues. Germline CDR1 reads SGHAT; CDR2 reads FQNNGV. Here the CDR3 reads CASSSYGPGNTEAFF. Written as DNA, the CDR3 is TGTGCCAGCAGCTCGTACGGGCCGGGGAACACTGAAGCTTTCTTT. The whole variable domain, filled in from reference TRBV11-2 and TRBJ1-1, reads EAGVAQSPRYKIIEKRQSVAFWCNPISGHATLYWYQQILGQGPKLLIQFQNNGVVDDSQLPKDRFSAERLKGVDSTLKIQPAKLEDSAVYLCASSSYGPGNTEAFFGQGTRLTVV.

CDR3 DNA: TGCGCCAGCAGCCCTCAGGGGCAGGGGAGAAACATTCAGTACTTC. It yields the protein CASSPQGQGRNIQYF. The chain uses TRBV5-1 and TRBJ2-4; TRBD1 is a possible D gene (6 bases). The germline CDR1 and CDR2 sequences are SGHRS and YFSETQ. The CDR3 sequence is 15 residues long. Trimming took off 4 bases at V and 6 bases at J, with 17 bases between the two ends.

This clonotype has just a few counts. The chain joins TRBV9 to TRBJ2-5; the D is unclear. The CDR3 consists of 14 residues. V lost 2 bases and J 2 bases, leaving 10 bases between the germline ends. Looked up from germline, CDR1 is SGDLS and CDR2 is YYNGEE. As DNA, the CDR3 is TGTGCCAGCAGCGTGGGGATAGCTCAAGAGACCCAGTACTTC. Translated: CASSVGIAQETQYF.

This chain joins TRBV20-1 and TRBJ2-1; D is possibly TRBD2 (6 bases). Germline lookup yields CDR1 DFQATT and CDR2 SNEGSKA (reference sequence). V was pared by 6 bases and J by 2 bases, with 17 bases between. The CDR3 contains 15 residues. CDR3: CSAEGGTLAYNEQFF. As DNA, the CDR3 is TGCAGTGCCGAGGGCGGGACTCTTGCCTACAATGAGCAGTTCTTC.

This clonotype was seen more than once but under ten times. V and J are TRBV7-8 and TRBJ2-1; D might be TRBD1 (7 bases). The V gene's germline CDR1 is SGHVS and CDR2 FQNEAQ. The CDR3 runs to 15 residues. The ends were cut back, 7 bases at V and 9 bases at J, with 22 bases in the middle. For the CDR3, the DNA is TGTGCCAGCAACCCGGCCAGGGGGGCCCGTGGTGAGCAGTTCTTC. Translating gives CASNPARGARGEQFF.

J is TRBJ2-6 and V is TRBV29-1, with TRBD1 identical over 9 bases. Per the germline V gene, CDR1 is SQVTM and CDR2 is ANQGSEA. Germline trimming cut 6 bases from V and 1 base from J; bases unmatched to any gene: 7. The CDR3 loop spans 16 amino acids. The CDR3, as DNA: TGCAGCGTCAGACAGGGGGGGTCTTCTGGGGCCAACGTCCTGACTTTC. Translation: CSVRQGGSSGANVLTF.

This clonotype has only a few counts. This sequence joins TRBV5-1 and TRBJ2-3, with 7 bases lining up with TRBD1. Germline CDR1 SGHRS, CDR2 YFSETQ. Unmatched junction bases numbered 5, after V lost 1 base and J lost 3 bases. This CDR3 region has 15 residues. CDR3 sequence reads: CASSLQVGQTDTQYF. The CDR3 DNA sequence: TGCGCCAGCAGCTTGCAAGTGGGACAGACAGATACGCAGTATTTT. The full variable domain, with the rest looked up from reference TRBV5-1 and TRBJ2-3, is KAGVTQTPRYLIKTRGQQVTLSCSPISGHRSVSWYQQTPGQGLQFLFEYFSETQRNKGNFPGRFSGRQFSNSRSEMNVSTLELGDSALYLCASSLQVGQTDTQYFGPGTRLTVL.

The CDR3 DNA reads as TGCGCCAGCAGCTCAGAGAACTTAGGAGAGCAGTACTTC. Translated, it gives CASSSENLGEQYF. The chain joins TRBV5-1 to TRBJ2-7; D is unresolved. The germline V gene has CDR1 SGHRS and CDR2 YFSETQ. Trimming removed 3 bases from V and 7 bases from J, with 14 bases in between. This CDR3 comprises 13 residues.

Points on this clonotype: A much bigger clone sits one base away, suggesting this may be a read error. CDR3 nucleotides: TGCAGTACCGTGGTCATGAACACTGAAGCTTTCTTT. Translated: CSTVVMNTEAFF. The V gene is TRBV20-1, the J gene TRBJ1-1; D not certain. Trimming pared 8 bases from V and 0 bases from J, leaving 10 bases between. The CDR3 runs to 12 residues. Per the germline V gene, CDR1 is DFQATT and CDR2 is SNEGSKA (reference sequence).

This sequence joins TRBV20-1 and TRBJ1-4; no reliable D call. CDR1 and CDR2 from the germline V gene are DFQATT and SNEGSKA (reference sequence). The CDR3 totals 12 residues. The CDR3 DNA reads TGCAGCCCCTACCCCCGTGGTGAAAAACTGTTTTTT. It yields the protein CSPYPRGEKLFF.

The chain carries TRBV7-8 and TRBJ2-1; D gene uncertain. This CDR3 comprises 13 residues. Trimming shortened V by 4 bases and J by 4 bases, and 8 bases separated the two germline ends. CDR1 and CDR2 from the germline V gene are SGHVS and FQNEAQ. CDR3 nucleotide sequence: TGTGCCAGCAGCTCAGGAGATTACAATGAGCAGTTCTTC. It translates to CASSSGDYNEQFF.

This clonotype was counted many times. The J gene is TRBJ1-6, the V gene TRBV7-2; D is undetermined. The CDR3 loop spans 15 amino acids. The V end was cut by 1 base, the J end by 1 base, with 5 bases between. The germline CDR1 and CDR2 sequences are SGHTA and FQGNSA. The CDR3, as DNA: TGTGCCAGCAGCTTAGGTGGATCCTATAATTCACCCCTCCACTTT. This translates into CASSLGGSYNSPLHF. Drawing the rest from reference TRBV7-2 and TRBJ1-6, the complete variable domain is GAGVSQSPSNKVTEKGKDVELRCDPISGHTALYWYRQSLGQGLEFLIYFQGNSAPDKSGLPSDRFSAERTGGSVSTLTIQRTQQEDSAVYLCASSLGGSYNSPLHFGNGTRLTVT.

This rearrangement joins TRBV28 to TRBJ2-3; either TRBD1 or TRBD2 may fit D (5 bases each). Germline V gene sequence: CDR1 MDHEN, CDR2 SYDVKM. The CDR3 totals 11 residues. V was trimmed by 6 bases and J by 7 bases, leaving 8 bases between them. The CDR3 reads CASSGANTQYF. The CDR3 coding sequence is TGTGCCAGCAGCGGGGCTAATACGCAGTATTTT.

This clonotype appeared many times. The junction departs from the called germline gene at one end, perhaps through a read error. The chain couples TRBV6-2 or TRBV6-3 to TRBJ2-7, with D possibly being TRBD2 (6 bases). Germline values: CDR1 MNHEY, CDR2 SVGEGT. The CDR3 sequence is 11 residues long. In DNA, the CDR3 is TGTGCCAGCAGTTGGCCGGGACTCCCGAACTTC. Translation: CASSWPGLPNF.

This clonotype has just a few counts. V and J are TRBV6-1 and TRBJ2-4; the D gene is possibly TRBD1 (6 bases). CDR1 is MNHNS, CDR2 SASEGT, per germline. The CDR3 totals 13 residues. The V end lost 3 bases, the J end lost 11 bases, and 14 bases lay between the germline ends. This CDR3 reads CASSEGALSLQYF. The CDR3 coding sequence is TGTGCCAGCAGTGAGGGGGCTCTCTCCCTTCAGTACTTC.

At least ten counts were recorded for this clonotype. The gene calls are TRBV10-3 and TRBJ2-2; TRBD1 aligns across 7 bases. CDR1 and CDR2 from the germline V gene are ENHRY and SYGVKD. V was clipped by 9 bases and J by 2 bases; unmatched bases: 9. The CDR3 covers 15 residues. CDR3 region: CAMVDRLDNTGELFF. The CDR3 DNA reads as TGTGCCATGGTGGACAGGTTGGATAACACCGGGGAGCTGTTTTTT.

The chain recombines TRBV29-1 with TRBJ1-2, with 7 bases lining up with TRBD1. Per germline, CDR1 SQVTM and CDR2 ANQGSEA. Losses at the gene ends were 4 bases for V and 6 bases for J; bases not matched to a gene: 2. The CDR3 consists of 11 residues. In nucleotides, the CDR3 is TGCAGCGTTGCCACAGGGGATGGCTACACCTTC. The encoded protein is CSVATGDGYTF.

There are a few counts of this clonotype. V gene TRBV4-2 combines with J gene TRBJ2-7; D is undetermined. Germline V gives CDR1 LGHNA, CDR2 YNFKEQ. This CDR3 has 13 residues. Trimming took off 0 bases at V and 7 bases at J, with 10 bases between the two ends. The CDR3 sequence: CASSQEGIGEQYF. In DNA form, the CDR3 reads TGTGCCAGCAGCCAAGAAGGTATCGGAGAGCAGTACTTC.

The chain combines TRBV5-1 with TRBJ2-5; TRBD2 agrees at 11 bases. V was clipped by 4 bases and J by 4 bases; unmatched bases: 6. Looked up from germline, CDR1 is SGHRS and CDR2 is YFSETQ. The CDR3 sequence is 15 residues long. CDR3 in DNA: TGCGCCAGCAGCGGGAGGCTAGCGGGAGGAGAGACCCAGTACTTC. Its translation is CASSGRLAGGETQYF.